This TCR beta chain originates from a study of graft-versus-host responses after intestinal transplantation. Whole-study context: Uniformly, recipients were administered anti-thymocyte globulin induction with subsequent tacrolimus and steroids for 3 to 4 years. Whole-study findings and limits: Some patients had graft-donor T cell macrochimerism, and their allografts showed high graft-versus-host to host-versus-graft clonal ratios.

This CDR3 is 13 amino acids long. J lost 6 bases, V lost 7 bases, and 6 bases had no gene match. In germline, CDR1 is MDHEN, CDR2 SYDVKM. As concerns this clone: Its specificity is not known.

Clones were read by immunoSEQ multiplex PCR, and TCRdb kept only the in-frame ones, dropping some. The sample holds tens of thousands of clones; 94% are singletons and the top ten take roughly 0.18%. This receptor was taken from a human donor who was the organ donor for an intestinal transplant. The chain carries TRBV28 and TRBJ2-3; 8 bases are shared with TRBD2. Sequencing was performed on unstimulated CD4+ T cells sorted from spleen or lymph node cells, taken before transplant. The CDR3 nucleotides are TGTGCCAGCATGCGGGGGGTTTGGGATACGCAGTATTTT. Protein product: CASMRGVWDTQYF. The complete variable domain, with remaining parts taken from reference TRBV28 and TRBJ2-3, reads DVKVTQSSRYLVKRTGEKVFLECVQDMDHENMFWYRQDPGLGLRLIYFSYDVKMKEKGDIPEGYSVSREKKERFSLILESASTNQTSMYLCASMRGVWDTQYFGPGTRLTVL.